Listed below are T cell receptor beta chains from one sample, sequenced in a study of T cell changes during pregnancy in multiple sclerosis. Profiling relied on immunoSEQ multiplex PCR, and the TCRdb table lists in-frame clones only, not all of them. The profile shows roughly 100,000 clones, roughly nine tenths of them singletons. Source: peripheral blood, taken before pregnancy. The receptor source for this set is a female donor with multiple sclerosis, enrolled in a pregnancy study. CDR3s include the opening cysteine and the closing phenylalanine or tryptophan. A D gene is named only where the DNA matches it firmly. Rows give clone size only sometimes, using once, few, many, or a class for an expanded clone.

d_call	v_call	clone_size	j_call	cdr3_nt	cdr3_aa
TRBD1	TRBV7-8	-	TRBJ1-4	TGTGCCAGCAGCTTAGCGGAGGCGCGCAGGGGGCAGTTTGGAACTAATGAAAAACTGTTTTTT	CASSLAEARRGQFGTNEKLFF
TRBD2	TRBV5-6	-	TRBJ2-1	TGTGCCAGCAGCTTGGCGGGGGGGGCCCACAATGAGCAGTTCTTC	CASSLAGGAHNEQFF
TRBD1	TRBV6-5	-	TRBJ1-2	TGTGCCAGCACCCAGGTCGCAGGGGGGAGCTATGGCTACACCTTC	CASTQVAGGSYGYTF
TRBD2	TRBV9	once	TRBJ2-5	TGTGCCAGCACCCCAGCGGGAGGCGGAGAGACCCAGTACTTC	CASTPAGGGETQYF
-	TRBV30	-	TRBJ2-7	TGTGCCTGGAGTGTATCCAACAGCGAGCAGTACTTC	CAWSVSNSEQYF
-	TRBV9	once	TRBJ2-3	TGTGCCAGCAGCGTAGTCGGGTCGGCGGCAGATACGCAGTATTTT	CASSVVGSAADTQYF
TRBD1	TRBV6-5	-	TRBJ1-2	TGTGCCAGCAGTCCACCGGGACAGGACTATGGCTACACCTTC	CASSPPGQDYGYTF
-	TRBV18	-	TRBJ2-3	TGTGCCAGCTCACCATTGTCGGGAGATACGCAGTATTTT	CASSPLSGDTQYF
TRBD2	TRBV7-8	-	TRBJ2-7	TGTGCCAGCAGCTCTGGGGGGGAGGGCCCCAACGAGCAGTACTTC	CASSSGGEGPNEQYF
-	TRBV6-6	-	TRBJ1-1	TGTGCCAGCAGTTCTCAGACTAACACTGAAGCTTTCTTT	CASSSQTNTEAFF
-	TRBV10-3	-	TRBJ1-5	TGTGCCATCAGTGAGTCTACCAGGGCAAATCAGCCCCAGCATTTT	CAISESTRANQPQHF
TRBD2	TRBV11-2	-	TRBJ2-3	TGTGCCAGCAGCCTCAGGACTAGAGGGGCAGATACGCAGTATTTT	CASSLRTRGADTQYF
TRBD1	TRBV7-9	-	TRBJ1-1	TGTGCCAGCAGCTTGGGACAGGGAAGCATGAACACTGAAGCTTTCTTT	CASSLGQGSMNTEAFF
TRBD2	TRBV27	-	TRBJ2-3	TGTGCCAGCAGTTTACGGGCCGGGCGGGAGGGCAGAGATACGCAGTATTTT	CASSLRAGREGRDTQYF
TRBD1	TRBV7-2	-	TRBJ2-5	TGTGCCAGCAGCTTAGAGAGACAGGGGAAATTATGGGAGACCCAGTACTTC	CASSLERQGKLWETQYF
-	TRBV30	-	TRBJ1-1	TGTGCCGGAACCAGGGTCCTGAACACTGAAGCTTTCTTT	CAGTRVLNTEAFF
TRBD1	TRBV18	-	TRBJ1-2	TGTGCCAGCTCCCAGGAATACAGGGGTTTCGGCTACACCTTC	CASSQEYRGFGYTF
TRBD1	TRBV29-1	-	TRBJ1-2	TGCAGCGCGGGGACAGGGGGATTCTATGGCTATACCTTC	CSAGTGGFYGYTF
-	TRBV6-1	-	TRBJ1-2	TGTGCCAGCAGTGAACTTGGTGACTCCCATGGCTACACCTTC	CASSELGDSHGYTF
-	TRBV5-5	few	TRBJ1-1	TGTGCCAGCAGCTCTCAGGACAGTATGAACACTGAAGCTTTCTTT	CASSSQDSMNTEAFF
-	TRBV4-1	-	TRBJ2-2	TGCGCCAGCGGGGAGTTGTCGAACACCGGGGAGCTGTTTTTT	CASGELSNTGELFF
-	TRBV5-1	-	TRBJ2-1	TGCGCCAGCAGCGAGATACCCTACAATGAGCAGTTCTTC	CASSEIPYNEQFF
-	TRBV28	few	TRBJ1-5	TGTGCCAGCAGTTTATTGGGGGGTCAGCCCCAGCATTTT	CASSLLGGQPQHF
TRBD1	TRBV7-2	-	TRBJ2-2	TGTGCCAGCAGCTATTGGACAGGGGGCGCCGGGGAGCTGTTTTTT	CASSYWTGGAGELFF
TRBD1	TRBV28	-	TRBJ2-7	TGTGCCAGCATTAAAATACCGGGACAAAGGGGGCTCGAGCAGTACTTC	CASIKIPGQRGLEQYF
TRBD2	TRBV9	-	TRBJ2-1	TGTGCCAGCAGCCCCCTTGGCGGGAGTCCCACGAGGAGCTCCTACAATGAGCAGTTCTTC	CASSPLGGSPTRSSYNEQFF
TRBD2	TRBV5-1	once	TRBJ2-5	TGCGCCAGCAGCGCCGGAGAGCGGGCGGGAGTAGGTGCAGAGACCCAGTACTTC	CASSAGERAGVGAETQYF
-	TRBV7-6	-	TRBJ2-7	TGTGCCAGCAGCTTATCGACAGACTACGAGCAGTACTTC	CASSLSTDYEQYF
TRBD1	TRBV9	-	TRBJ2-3	TGTGCCAGCAGCCAGACAGGGGATACGCAGTATTTT	CASSQTGDTQYF
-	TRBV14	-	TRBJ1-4	TGTGCCAGCAGCCACTCTCCAGATTTCCTTACAACTAATGAAAAACTGTTTTTT	CASSHSPDFLTTNEKLFF
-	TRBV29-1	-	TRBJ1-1	TGCAGCGTTGAAGGGCAGGGCGGAGCTTTCTTT	CSVEGQGGAFF
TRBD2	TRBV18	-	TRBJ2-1	TGTGCCAGCTCCCAAACTAGCGGGAGTATCCATGAGCAGTTCTTC	CASSQTSGSIHEQFF
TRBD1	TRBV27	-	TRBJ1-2	TGTGCCAGCAGTTTAACAGGACAGGGCCTTATTTATGGCTACACCTTC	CASSLTGQGLIYGYTF
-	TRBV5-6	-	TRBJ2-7	TGTGCCAGCAGCTTGGGGTCGGCAGGGGTCTTAAACGAGCAGTACTTC	CASSLGSAGVLNEQYF
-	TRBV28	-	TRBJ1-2	TGTGCCAGCAGGGAACAGGACCTTAACTATGGCTACACCTTC	CASREQDLNYGYTF
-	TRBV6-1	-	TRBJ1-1	TGTGCCAGCAGTTATAGCCAGTTCACTGAAGCTTTCTTT	CASSYSQFTEAFF
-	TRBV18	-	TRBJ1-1	TGTGCCAGCTCACAGGGGAACTGGGGTTATACTGAAGCTTTCTTT	CASSQGNWGYTEAFF
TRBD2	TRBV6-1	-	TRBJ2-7	TGTGCCAGCAGTGAAGTTGGTAGCGGGGGCTACGAGCAGTACTTC	CASSEVGSGGYEQYF
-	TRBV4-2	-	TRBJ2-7	TGTGCCAGCAGCCCGGGACTCTCCCTCTACGAGCAGTACTTC	CASSPGLSLYEQYF
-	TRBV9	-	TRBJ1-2	TGTGCCAGCAGCGTAGTATCCTCCTATGGCTACACCTTC	CASSVVSSYGYTF
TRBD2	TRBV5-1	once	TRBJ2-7	TGCGCCAGCAGCTTGGTAGTAGCGGGGGACTACGAGCAGTACTTC	CASSLVVAGDYEQYF
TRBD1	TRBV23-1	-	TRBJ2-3	TGCGCCAGCAGCCTTGGGACAGTCGAGGATACAGATACGCAGTATTTT	CASSLGTVEDTDTQYF
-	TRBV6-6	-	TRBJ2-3	TGTGCCAGCAGTTACTCGGCTAGCAGGGATACGCAGTATTTT	CASSYSASRDTQYF
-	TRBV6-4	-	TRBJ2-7	TGTGCCAGCAGTGTTCCGTCCCCTTTGACAGGTCGCGAGCAGTACTTC	CASSVPSPLTGREQYF
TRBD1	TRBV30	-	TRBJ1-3	TGTGCCTGGAGTCCCTACCGGACAGGGCTTGGAAACACCATATATTTT	CAWSPYRTGLGNTIYF
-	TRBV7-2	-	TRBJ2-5	TGTGCCAGCAGCTTCGATCCGGGCCCGGGGTCAGAGACCCAGTACTTC	CASSFDPGPGSETQYF
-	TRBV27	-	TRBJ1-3	TGTGCCAGCAGTCGCCGAGGAGGGGAAGGCTCTGGAAACACCATATATTTT	CASSRRGGEGSGNTIYF
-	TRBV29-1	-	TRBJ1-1	TGCAGCGTTGGGGGGGGGAACACTGAAGCTTTCTTT	CSVGGGNTEAFF
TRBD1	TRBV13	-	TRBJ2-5	TGTGCCAGCAGCTTATTTGGCAGGGGGTCAGAGACCCAGTACTTC	CASSLFGRGSETQYF
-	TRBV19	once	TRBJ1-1	TGTGCCAGTAGTATAAACAGACAAACTGAAGCTTTCTTT	CASSINRQTEAFF
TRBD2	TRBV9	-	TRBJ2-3	TGTGCCAGCAGCGTAGCGGGAAGCGGGAGGAACACAGATACGCAGTATTTT	CASSVAGSGRNTDTQYF
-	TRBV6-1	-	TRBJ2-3	TGTGCCAGCAATTTCCAGGGAACCGATACGCAGTATTTT	CASNFQGTDTQYF
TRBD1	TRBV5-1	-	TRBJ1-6	TGCGCCAGCAAGAAGGGACAGGGGGCAGATTCACCCCTCCACTTT	CASKKGQGADSPLHF
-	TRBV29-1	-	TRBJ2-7	TGCAGCGTCTACCCAGGGAGGTCCTCCGAGCAGTACTTC	CSVYPGRSSEQYF
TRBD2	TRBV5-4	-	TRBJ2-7	TGTGCCAGCAGCTCAGGACTAGCGGCCTCCTACGAGCAGTACTTC	CASSSGLAASYEQYF
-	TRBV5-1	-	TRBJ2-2	TGCGCCAGCAGCTTGGACCCTACCTTAAACACCGGGGAGCTGTTTTTT	CASSLDPTLNTGELFF
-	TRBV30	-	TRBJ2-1	TGTGCCTGGAACAGGGCCGGTGAGCAGTTCTTC	CAWNRAGEQFF
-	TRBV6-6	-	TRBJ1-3	TGTGCCAGCGGAAGGGGTGGAAACACCATATATTTT	CASGRGGNTIYF
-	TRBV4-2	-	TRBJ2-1	TGTGCCAGCAGCCAAGATGTAGAGTTAAATGAGCAGTTCTTC	CASSQDVELNEQFF
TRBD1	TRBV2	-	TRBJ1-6	TGTGCCAGCAGATACAGGGGAAATTCACCCCTCCACTTT	CASRYRGNSPLHF